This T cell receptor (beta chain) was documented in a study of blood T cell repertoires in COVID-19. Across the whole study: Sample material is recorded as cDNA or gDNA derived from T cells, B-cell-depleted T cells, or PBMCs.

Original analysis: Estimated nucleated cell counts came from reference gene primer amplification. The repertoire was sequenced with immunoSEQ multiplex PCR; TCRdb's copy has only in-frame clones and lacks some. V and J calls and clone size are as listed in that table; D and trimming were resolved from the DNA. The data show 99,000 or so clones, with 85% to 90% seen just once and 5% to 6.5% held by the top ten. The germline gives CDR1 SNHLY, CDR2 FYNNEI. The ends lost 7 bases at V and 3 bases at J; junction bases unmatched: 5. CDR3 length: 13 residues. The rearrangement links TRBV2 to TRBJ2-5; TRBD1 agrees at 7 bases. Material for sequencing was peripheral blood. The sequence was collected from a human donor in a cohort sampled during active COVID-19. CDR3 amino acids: CASIGGSKETQYF. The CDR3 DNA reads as TGTGCCAGCATAGGGGGCAGTAAAGAGACCCAGTACTTC.